What follows are 6 T cell receptor beta chains derived from one specimen sequenced in a study of CXCR3-negative and CXCR3-positive naive CD8 T cells. Study findings and constraints: The study found more hydrophobic TRB CDR3s in CXCR3-positive naive cells than in CXCR3-negative naive cells.

These receptors are not linked to any known antigen. Each TRB cDNA library was prepared by 5' RACE (with UMI labels). TCRdb reprocessed the 5' RACE reads and stores each CDR3 protein as one record, lacking DNA. Found here are about 6,900 distinct CDR3 sequences; the top ten clones hold around 1.6%. Sequencing was carried out using naive CXCR3+ CD8+ T cells from blood. Subset given: CD45RO-CCR7+CD27+CD95- naive CD8+ T cells expressing CXCR3 (TNR3+). These receptors all stem from a human donor in good health. Some clones in this sample may be carry-over from other donors' samples.

This chain joins TRBV5-1 and TRBJ2-7; the TCRdb D gene call, TRBD1, has no DNA to confirm it. The CDR3 contains 16 residues. CDR1 SGHRS and CDR2 YFSETQ come from the germline V gene. CDR3 region: CASSSAGTGKDYEQYF.

This rearrangement joins TRBV11-1 to TRBJ2-1; with no DNA, the TCRdb D assignment of TRBD1 cannot be verified. Germline V lookup: CDR1 SGHAT, CDR2 FQDESV (reference sequence). This CDR3 has 18 amino acids. The chain's CDR3 is CASSSRVAGGSQADEQFF.

The chain has TRBV9 and TRBJ2-7. CDR1 and CDR2 (germline): SGDLS, YYNGEE. There are 12 residues in the CDR3. The CDR3 is CASSVEGYEQYF.

This clonotype registers medium-sized by frequency. The rearrangement uses TRBV7-9 and TRBJ2-7; with no DNA, the TCRdb D assignment of TRBD1 cannot be verified. The CDR3 has 14 amino acids. Germline CDR1 SEHNR, CDR2 FQNEAQ (reference sequence). The CDR3 sequence is CASSSQGLAYEQYF.

The chain is built from TRBV14 and TRBJ2-7; lacking DNA, the TRBD1 call made by TCRdb goes unchecked. This CDR3 comprises 14 residues. Germline V gene data show CDR1 as SGHDN and CDR2 as FVKESK. This CDR3 reads CASSPTGGHYEQYF.

J is TRBJ1-1 and V is TRBV5-6; TCRdb's D gene call, TRBD1, goes unchecked for lack of DNA. The CDR3 extends over 15 amino acids. CDR1 is SGHDT and CDR2 is YYEEEE in the germline V gene. Here the CDR3 reads CASSWYRGLGTEAFF.